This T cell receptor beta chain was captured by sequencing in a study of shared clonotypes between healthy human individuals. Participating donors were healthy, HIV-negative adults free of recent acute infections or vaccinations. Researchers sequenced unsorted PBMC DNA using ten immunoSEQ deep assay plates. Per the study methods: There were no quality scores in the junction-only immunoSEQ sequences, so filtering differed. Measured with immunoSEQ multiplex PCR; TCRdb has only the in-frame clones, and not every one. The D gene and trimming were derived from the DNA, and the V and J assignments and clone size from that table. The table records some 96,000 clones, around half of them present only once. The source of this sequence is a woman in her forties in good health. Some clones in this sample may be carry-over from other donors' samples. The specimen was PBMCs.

CDR3 region: CAWATSGSGEQYF. The CDR3 DNA reads TGTGCCTGGGCGACTAGCGGGTCTGGCGAGCAGTACTTC. This chain links TRBV30 with TRBJ2-5, with TRBD2 identical over 10 bases. The DNA end is a closer match to TRBJ2-7, so the J assignment may be wrong. Germline CDR1 GTSNPN, CDR2 SVGIG (reference sequence). CDR3 length: 13 residues.